Shown below are 13 T cell receptor beta chains from a single sample sequenced in a study of identical twins. One entry per CDR3 protein, called by TCRdb with MiXCR from the 5' RACE reads. The sample has approximately 590,000 distinct CDR3 sequences; 9% to 10% are singletons. The data were also submitted as part of a second study, on yellow fever vaccine responses in identical twins.

Sequenced sample: PBMCs. These TCRs come from a woman younger than 35 in good health.

This chain links TRBV6-1 with TRBJ2-7, with D possibly matching TRBD2 (6 bases). V was shortened by 6 bases and J by 3 bases, with 15 bases between the two germline ends. The germline gives CDR1 MNHNS, CDR2 SASEGT. There are 14 residues in the CDR3. CDR3 DNA sequence: TGTGCCAGCAGCCCAGGAGCGGGCGACTACGAGCAGTACTTC. Its protein is CASSPGAGDYEQYF.

The chain links TRBV27 to TRBJ1-1; a possible D gene is TRBD1 (6 bases). V dropped 7 bases and J dropped 0 bases, with 12 bases sitting between them. The CDR3 runs 14 residues. Germline loops: CDR1 MNHEY, CDR2 SMNVEV (reference sequence). In DNA, the CDR3 is TGTGCCAGCATCAAACAGGGAATGAACACTGAAGCTTTCTTT. This codes for CASIKQGMNTEAFF.

This clonotype was counted ten times or more. This chain joins TRBV20-1 and TRBJ2-7; 9 nucleotides match TRBD2. The trim removed 1 base at V and 2 bases at J, leaving 6 bases unmatched. Germline V gives CDR1 DFQATT, CDR2 SNEGSKA (reference sequence). CDR3 length equals 15 residues. DNA of the CDR3: TGCAGTGCTAGAGGACTAGCGGAAATACCCTACGAGCAGTACTTC. Amino acids: CSARGLAEIPYEQYF.

This clonotype showed up just a few times. CDR3 in amino acids: CASRIGGFEEQYF. CDR3 nucleotide sequence: TGCGCCAGCAGGATAGGGGGGTTTGAGGAGCAGTACTTC. The chain has TRBV5-1 and TRBJ2-7, with D perhaps TRBD1 or TRBD2 (6 bases each). The length of the CDR3 is 13 residues. CDR1 SGHRS and CDR2 YFSETQ come from the germline V gene. With 5 bases removed from V and 7 bases from J, the gap between germline ends came to 16 bases.

This clonotype was observed many times. The chain combines TRBV7-9 with TRBJ2-7, with D perhaps TRBD1 (5 bases). CDR1 and CDR2 (germline): SEHNR, FQNEAQ (reference sequence). The CDR3 covers 16 residues. With 5 bases removed from V and 4 bases from J, the gap between germline ends came to 21 bases. The CDR3 sequence is CASSQDSGSLRYEQYF. The CDR3 coding sequence is TGTGCCAGCAGCCAAGACAGTGGGTCTCTTCGATACGAGCAGTACTTC.

The sample holds many counts of this clonotype. V usage is TRBV29-1 and J usage is TRBJ2-1; D remains ambiguous. There are 16 residues in the CDR3. Trimming removed 2 bases from V and 0 bases from J, with 14 bases in between. The germline CDR1 and CDR2 sequences are SQVTM and ANQGSEA. CDR3: CSVEYPYESSYNEQFF. The CDR3 DNA follows: TGCAGCGTTGAATACCCTTACGAGAGCTCCTACAATGAGCAGTTCTTC.

This clonotype was found many times. This chain uses TRBV10-3 with TRBJ2-3, with TRBD2 identical over 8 bases. The germline CDR1 and CDR2 sequences are ENHRY and SYGVKD. Trimming cost V 10 bases and J 0 bases; bases outside gene matches: 6. This CDR3 has 14 amino acids. This CDR3 reads CATRTSRSTDTQYF. The CDR3 DNA follows: TGTGCCACAAGGACTAGCAGAAGCACAGATACGCAGTATTTT.

This clonotype has just a few counts. V usage is TRBV20-1 and J usage is TRBJ1-2, with TRBD1 as a possible D gene (6 bases). The CDR3 sequence is 11 residues long. Germline V lookup: CDR1 DFQATT, CDR2 SNEGSKA (reference sequence). Trimming took 3 bases from V and 8 from J, leaving 10 bases between them. CDR3 amino acids: CSASTGRGYTF. In DNA, the CDR3 is TGCAGTGCTAGCACAGGGCGGGGCTACACCTTC.

The rearrangement uses TRBV9 and TRBJ2-7; 12 bases match TRBD2. Germline trimming cut 7 bases from V and 3 bases from J; bases unmatched to any gene: 5. The CDR3 length is 14 residues. Germline values: CDR1 SGDLS, CDR2 YYNGEE. The CDR3 spells CASARLAGDYEQYF. DNA of the CDR3: TGTGCCAGCGCTAGACTAGCGGGGGACTACGAGCAGTACTTC.

J is TRBJ2-4 and V is TRBV23-1; a possible D gene is TRBD2 (6 bases). TRBV23-1 is an open reading frame, and its role is uncertain. CDR3 size: 16 residues. The ends were cut back, 0 bases at V and 3 bases at J, with 12 bases in the middle. The CDR3 loop reads CASSQSGGENKNIQYF. The CDR3 DNA reads as TGCGCCAGCAGTCAATCCGGAGGGGAGAACAAAAACATTCAGTACTTC.

This clonotype has at least ten counts. CDR3 sequence reads: CASSLEAQAGEQYF. Written as DNA, the CDR3 is TGTGCCAGCAGCTTAGAGGCCCAGGCGGGAGAGCAGTACTTC. The chain uses TRBV7-9 and TRBJ2-7, with TRBD2 as a possible D gene (6 bases). The CDR3 contains 14 residues. The germline V and J ends were trimmed by 1 base and 7 bases, with 14 bases remaining between them. Germline V gene data show CDR1 as SEHNR and CDR2 as FQNEAQ (reference sequence). The whole variable domain, filled in from reference TRBV7-9 and TRBJ2-7, reads DTGVSQNPRHKITKRGQNVTFRCDPISEHNRLYWYRQTLGQGPEFLTYFQNEAQLEKSRLLSDRFSAERPKGSFSTLEIQRTEQGDSAMYLCASSLEAQAGEQYFGPGTRLTVT.

This clonotype was observed many times. V and J are TRBV29-1 and TRBJ2-7; TRBD1 is a possible D gene (6 bases). Germline-derived CDR1 and CDR2 are SQVTM and ANQGSEA. The V and J ends lost 5 bases and 7 bases respectively, with 15 bases between them. This CDR3 comprises 12 residues. The CDR3 loop is CSVRRGTREQYF. The CDR3 DNA is TGCAGCGTTCGCAGGGGAACTAGGGAGCAGTACTTC.

This clonotype was found many times. This rearrangement joins TRBV10-3 to TRBJ1-1; 8 bases match TRBD1. Germline V gene lookup returns CDR1 ENHRY and CDR2 SYGVKD. V lost 3 bases and J lost 5; bases outside the gene matches: 11. The CDR3 is 16 residues long. The CDR3 bases are TGTGCCATCAGTGAAGCTCCCCAGGGGGCGAGAACTGAAGCTTTCTTT. Residues: CAISEAPQGARTEAFF.